The sequence of this TCR beta chain was determined in a study of CD8 T cells in ankylosing spondylitis. Note on this clonotype: Its antigen is as yet unknown.

As the method for making TCR beta libraries, quantitative 5'-RACE with molecular barcodes was used. In TCRdb, the 5' RACE reads were re-called with MiXCR into one record per CDR3 protein. Of 200,000 to 250,000 distinct CDR3 sequences in the sample, approximately 20% were seen once. With 1 base clipped from V and 6 bases from J, the junction kept 9 bases outside the gene matches. The germline V gene has CDR1 SGDLS and CDR2 YYNGEE. This CDR3 is built from 16 residues. Study results and caveats: The study identified a TCR beta motif of roughly eight highly homologous variants that appeared characteristic of ankylosing spondylitis blood. Certain motif variants had earlier been reported in reactive arthritis synovial fluid and blood. Reportedly, matched ankylosing spondylitis synovial fluid was significantly enriched for disease-linked clones. Clones linked with disease were CD8+ and fairly uncommon in the peripheral blood.

The sample taken for sequencing was blood, either unsorted or a sorted T cell fraction (not recorded which). This clonotype originated in a male donor with ankylosing spondylitis. The chain employs TRBV9 and TRBJ2-1, with 8 bases matching TRBD2. CDR3 region: CASSVFAGGNRNEQFF. CDR3 nucleotides: TGTGCCAGCAGCGTATTTGCGGGAGGTAACCGCAATGAGCAGTTCTTC.